One T cell receptor beta chain is described in this entry. The sample belongs to a study of blood T cell repertoires in COVID-19. Study at large: PBMCs, B-cell-depleted T cells, or T cells were the source of the cDNA or gDNA that made up the material.

The germline V gene has CDR1 KGHSH and CDR2 LQKENI. The CDR3 consists of 15 residues. V trimming: 5 bases; J trimming: 5 bases; junction bases outside the gene matches: 10. In the authors' workflow: Amplification with reference gene primers provided the estimates of nucleated cell counts. Profiling relied on immunoSEQ multiplex PCR, and the TCRdb table lists in-frame clones only, not all of them. V, J and clone size were drawn from that table, and D and trimming were deduced from the DNA. Of approximately 90,000 clones in the sample, around 79% were seen once. The source is a human donor in a cohort sampled during active COVID-19. Sequenced sample: peripheral blood. The gene calls are TRBV18 and TRBJ2-5; 8 bases map to TRBD1. The CDR3 nucleotides are TGTGCCAGCTCAACACGACAGGGGAGTTGGGAGACCCAGTACTTC. It specifies CASSTRQGSWETQYF. Complete variable domain (other parts from reference TRBV18 and TRBJ2-5): NAGVMQNPRHLVRRRGQEARLRCSPMKGHSHVYWYRQLPEEGLKFMVYLQKENIIDESGMPKERFSAEFPKEGPSILRIQQVVRGDSAAYFCASSTRQGSWETQYFGPGTRLLVL.